Described below is a single TCR beta chain sequence and its context. Its specificity is not known. The data were taken from a study of vaccination effects on CD4 cells after COVID-19. Study information: Participants completed two doses of the BNT162b2 or mRNA-1273 vaccine.

Unmatched junction bases numbered 8, after V lost 6 bases and J lost 8 bases. This CDR3 region has 13 residues. Germline V gives CDR1 SNHLY, CDR2 FYNNEI. Profiling relied on immunoSEQ multiplex PCR, and the TCRdb table lists in-frame clones only, not all of them. The table has under 65,000 clones, roughly 80% seen once. Whole-study results and caveats: Marked clonal contraction was seen in infection- and vaccine-induced clones late after vaccination.

Viral peptide pool expansion of antigen-specific CD4+ T cells preceded sequencing in the ViraFEST assay. Isolating CD4+ T cells followed less than 11 days of culture. Supplemented with roughly 9.6 IU/ml IL-2 and roughly 10 ug/ml peptides, about 2 million PBMC per well were kept in culture. This chain links TRBV2 with TRBJ2-7, with 9 bases that match TRBD1. The specimen was CD4+ T cells from PBMCs cultured with HCoV-229E spike peptides, collected before COVID-19 vaccination. The clonotype originates from a human donor who received a COVID-19 vaccine. The CDR3 nucleotides read TGTGCCAGCAGATACGACAGGGGGACGCAGCAGTACGTC. Translated, it gives CASRYDRGTQQYV.